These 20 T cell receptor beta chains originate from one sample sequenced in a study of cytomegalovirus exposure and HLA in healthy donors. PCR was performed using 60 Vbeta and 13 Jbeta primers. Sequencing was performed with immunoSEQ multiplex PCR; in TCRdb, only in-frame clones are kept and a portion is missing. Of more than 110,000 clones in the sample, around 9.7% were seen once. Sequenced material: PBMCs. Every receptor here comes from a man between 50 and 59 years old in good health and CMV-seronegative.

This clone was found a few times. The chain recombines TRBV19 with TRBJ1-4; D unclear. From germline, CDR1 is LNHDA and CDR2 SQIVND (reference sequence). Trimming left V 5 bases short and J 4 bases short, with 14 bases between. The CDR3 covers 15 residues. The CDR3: CASSSASGSNEKLFF. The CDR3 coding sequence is TGTGCCAGTAGTTCGGCGTCAGGTAGTAATGAAAAACTGTTTTTT.

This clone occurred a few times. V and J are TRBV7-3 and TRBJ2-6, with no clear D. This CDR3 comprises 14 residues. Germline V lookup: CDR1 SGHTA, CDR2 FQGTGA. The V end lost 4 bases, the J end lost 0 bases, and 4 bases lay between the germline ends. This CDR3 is CASSSSSGANVLTF. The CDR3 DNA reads TGTGCCAGCAGCTCATCCTCTGGGGCCAACGTCCTGACTTTC.

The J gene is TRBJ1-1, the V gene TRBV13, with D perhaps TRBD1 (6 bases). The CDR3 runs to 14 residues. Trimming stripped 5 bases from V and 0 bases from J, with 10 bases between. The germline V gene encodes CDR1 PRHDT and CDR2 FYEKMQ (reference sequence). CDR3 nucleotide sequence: TGTGCCAGCAGCACCTGGACAGTGAACACTGAAGCTTTCTTT. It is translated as CASSTWTVNTEAFF. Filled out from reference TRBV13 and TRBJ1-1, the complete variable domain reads AAGVIQSPRHLIKEKRETATLKCYPIPRHDTVYWYQQGPGQDPQFLISFYEKMQSDKGSIPDRFSAQQFSDYHSELNMSSLELGDSALYFCASSTWTVNTEAFFGQGTRLTVV.

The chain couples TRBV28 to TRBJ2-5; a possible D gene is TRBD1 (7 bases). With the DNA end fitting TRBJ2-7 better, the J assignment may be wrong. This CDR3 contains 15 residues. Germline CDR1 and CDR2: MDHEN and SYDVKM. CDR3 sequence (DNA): TGTGCCAGCAGTACCGGAGGGGGACAGTTCAACGAGCAGTACTTC. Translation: CASSTGGGQFNEQYF.

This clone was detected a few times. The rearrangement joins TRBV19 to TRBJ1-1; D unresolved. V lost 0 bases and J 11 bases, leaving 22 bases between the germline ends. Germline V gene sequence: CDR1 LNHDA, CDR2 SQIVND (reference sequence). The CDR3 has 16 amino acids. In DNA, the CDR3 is TGTGCCAGTAGTATAGATCAGGAGGCAAAGATAGGTGGGGCTTTCTTT. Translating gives CASSIDQEAKIGGAFF.

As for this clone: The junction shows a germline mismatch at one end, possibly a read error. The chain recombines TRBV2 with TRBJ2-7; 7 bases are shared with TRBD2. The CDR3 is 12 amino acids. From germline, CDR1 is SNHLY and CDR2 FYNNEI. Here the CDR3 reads CASSERDYKQYF. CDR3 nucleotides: TGTGCCAGCAGTGAACGGGACTACAAGCAGTACTTC.

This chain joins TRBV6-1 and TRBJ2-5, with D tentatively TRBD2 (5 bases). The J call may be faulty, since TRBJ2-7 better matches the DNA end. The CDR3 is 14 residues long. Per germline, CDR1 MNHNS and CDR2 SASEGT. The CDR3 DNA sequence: TGTGCCAGCAGGCCCCGGGGAGACGGCTACGAGCAGTACTTC. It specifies CASRPRGDGYEQYF.

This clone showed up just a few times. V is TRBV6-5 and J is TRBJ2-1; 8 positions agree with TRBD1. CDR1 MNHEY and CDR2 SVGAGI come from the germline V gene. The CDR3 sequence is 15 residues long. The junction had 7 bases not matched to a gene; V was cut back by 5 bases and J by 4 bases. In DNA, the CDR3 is TGTGCCAGCAGTCGACAGGGGATGGATTACAATGAGCAGTTCTTC. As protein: CASSRQGMDYNEQFF.

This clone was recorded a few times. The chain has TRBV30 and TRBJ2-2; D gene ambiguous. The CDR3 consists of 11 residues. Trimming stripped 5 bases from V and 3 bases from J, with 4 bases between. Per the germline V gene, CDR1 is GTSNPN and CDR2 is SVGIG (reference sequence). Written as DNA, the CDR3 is TGTGCCTGGCGGGACACCGGGGAGCTGTTTTTT. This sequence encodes CAWRDTGELFF.

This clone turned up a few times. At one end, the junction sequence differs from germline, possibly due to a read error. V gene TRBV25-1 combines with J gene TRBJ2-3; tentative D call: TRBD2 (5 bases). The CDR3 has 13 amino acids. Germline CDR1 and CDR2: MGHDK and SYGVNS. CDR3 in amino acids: CATMEVGTDTQYF. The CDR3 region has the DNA TGTGCCACCATGGAGGTGGGCACAGATACGCAATATTTT. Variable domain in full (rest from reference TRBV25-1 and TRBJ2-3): EADIYQTPRYLVIGTGKKITLECSQTMGHDKMYWYQQDPGMELHLIHYSYGVNSTEKGDLSSESTVSRIRTEHFPLTLESARPSHTSQYLCATMEVGTDTQYFGPGTRLTVL.

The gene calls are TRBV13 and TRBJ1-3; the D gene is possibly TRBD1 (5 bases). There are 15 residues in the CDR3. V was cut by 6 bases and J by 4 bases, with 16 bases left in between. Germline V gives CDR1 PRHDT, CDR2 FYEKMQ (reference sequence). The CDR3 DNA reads TGTGCCAGCAGACCACCAAACAGGAAAGGAAACACCATATATTTT. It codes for CASRPPNRKGNTIYF. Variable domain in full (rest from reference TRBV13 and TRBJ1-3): AAGVIQSPRHLIKEKRETATLKCYPIPRHDTVYWYQQGPGQDPQFLISFYEKMQSDKGSIPDRFSAQQFSDYHSELNMSSLELGDSALYFCASRPPNRKGNTIYFGEGSWLTVV.

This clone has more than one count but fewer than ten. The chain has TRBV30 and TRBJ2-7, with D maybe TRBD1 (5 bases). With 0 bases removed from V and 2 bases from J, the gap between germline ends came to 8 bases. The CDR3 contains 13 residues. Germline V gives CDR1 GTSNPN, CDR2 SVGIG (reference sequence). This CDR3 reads CAWSVGATYEQYF. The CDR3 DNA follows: TGTGCCTGGAGTGTAGGGGCTACCTACGAGCAGTACTTC.

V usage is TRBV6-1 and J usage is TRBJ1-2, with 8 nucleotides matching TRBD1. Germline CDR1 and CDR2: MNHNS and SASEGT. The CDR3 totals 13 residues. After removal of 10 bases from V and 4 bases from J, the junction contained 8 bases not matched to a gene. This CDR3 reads CAIHDRGFYGYTF. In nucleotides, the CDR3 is TGTGCCATACACGACAGGGGATTCTATGGCTACACCTTC.

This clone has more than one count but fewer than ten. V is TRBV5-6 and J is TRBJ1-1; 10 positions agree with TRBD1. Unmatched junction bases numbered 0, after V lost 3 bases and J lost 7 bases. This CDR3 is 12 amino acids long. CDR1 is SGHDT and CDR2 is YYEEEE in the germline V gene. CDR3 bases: TGTGCCAGCAGCTGGGACAGGGGTGAAGCTTTCTTT. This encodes CASSWDRGEAFF.

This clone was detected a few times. The CDR3 DNA sequence: TGTGCCAGCAGCCAAGTTATCTACGAGCAGTACTTC. Translation gives CASSQVIYEQYF. The chain recombines TRBV14 with TRBJ2-7; D not certain. The CDR3 covers 12 residues. Germline assignment: CDR1 SGHDN and CDR2 FVKESK. The V end was cut by 1 base, the J end by 3 bases, with 4 bases between.

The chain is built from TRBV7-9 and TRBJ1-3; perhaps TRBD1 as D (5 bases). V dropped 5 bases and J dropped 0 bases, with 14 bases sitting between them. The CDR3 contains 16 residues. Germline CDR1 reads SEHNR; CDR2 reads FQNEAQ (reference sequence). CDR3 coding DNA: TGTGCCAGCAGCCCCCGGGAGGGGCTCTCTGGAAACACCATATATTTT. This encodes CASSPREGLSGNTIYF.

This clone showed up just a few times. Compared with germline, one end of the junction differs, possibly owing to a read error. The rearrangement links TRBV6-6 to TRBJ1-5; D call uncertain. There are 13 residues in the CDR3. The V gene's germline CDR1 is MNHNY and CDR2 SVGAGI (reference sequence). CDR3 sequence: CARTGQSNQHQHF. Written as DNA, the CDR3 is TGTGCCAGAACTGGGCAAAGCAATCAGCACCAGCATTTT.

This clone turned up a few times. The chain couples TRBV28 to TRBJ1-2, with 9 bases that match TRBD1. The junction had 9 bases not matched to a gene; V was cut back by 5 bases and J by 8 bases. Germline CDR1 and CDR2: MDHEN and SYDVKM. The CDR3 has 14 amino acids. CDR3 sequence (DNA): TGTGCCAGCAGTGACGACAGGGGGGTAAGGGGCTACACCTTC. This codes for CASSDDRGVRGYTF.

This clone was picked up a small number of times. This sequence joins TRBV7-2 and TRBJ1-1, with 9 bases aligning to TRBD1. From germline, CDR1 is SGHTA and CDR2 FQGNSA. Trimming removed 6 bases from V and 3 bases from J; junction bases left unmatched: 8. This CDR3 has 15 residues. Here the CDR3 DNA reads TGTGCCAGCAGACTATCGGGACAGGGAGACACTGAAGCTTTCTTT. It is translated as CASRLSGQGDTEAFF.

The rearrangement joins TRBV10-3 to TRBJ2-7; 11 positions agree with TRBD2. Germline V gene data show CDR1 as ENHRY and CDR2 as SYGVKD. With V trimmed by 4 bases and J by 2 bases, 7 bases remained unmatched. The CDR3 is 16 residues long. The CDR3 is CAISGGTSGFTYEQYF. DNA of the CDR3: TGTGCCATCAGTGGGGGGACTAGCGGCTTTACCTACGAGCAGTACTTC.